Listed here are 16 T cell receptor beta chains from one sample, sequenced in a study of graft-versus-host responses after intestinal transplantation. Their target antigens are unknown. The repertoire was sequenced with immunoSEQ multiplex PCR; TCRdb's copy has only in-frame clones and lacks some. The table includes about 89,000 clones, 85% to 95% detected once. The sample consisted of unstimulated CD8+ T cells sorted from spleen or lymph node cells, taken before intestinal transplant. These receptors all come from a human donor who received an intestinal transplant.

This clone came up once. The genes are TRBV9 and TRBJ2-5; D gene unclear. Germline assignment: CDR1 SGDLS and CDR2 YYNGEE. This CDR3 region has 15 residues. V lost 0 bases to trimming and J lost 1 base, with 10 bases between them. DNA of the CDR3: TGTGCCAGCAGCGTAGCTACTGGCGGCCAAGAGACCCAGTACTTC. This encodes CASSVATGGQETQYF.

This chain joins TRBV6-1 and TRBJ1-1, with 7 bases that match TRBD1. J gave up 1 base and V 5 bases, and 7 bases lay outside the gene matches. Per the germline V gene, CDR1 is MNHNS and CDR2 is SASEGT. The CDR3 length is 15 residues. CDR3 amino acids: CASSPLGQANTEAFF. For the CDR3, the DNA is TGTGCCAGCAGTCCCCTAGGACAGGCGAACACTGAAGCTTTCTTT.

CDR3 bases: TGCAGCGTTGAGCAGGGGACGAACACTGAAGCTTTCTTT. Translation: CSVEQGTNTEAFF. The chain recombines TRBV29-1 with TRBJ1-1, with a tentative D call TRBD1 (6 bases). This CDR3 is built from 13 residues. Deletions cut 3 bases from V and 1 base from J, with 9 bases between. Looked up from germline, CDR1 is SQVTM and CDR2 is ANQGSEA.

The CDR3 DNA reads as TGTGCCAGCAGTGTCGGGGGGTCAAATGAGCAGTTCTTC. Translation gives CASSVGGSNEQFF. The V gene is TRBV27, the J gene TRBJ2-1; 7 bases are a match to TRBD2. The germline V gene has CDR1 MNHEY and CDR2 SMNVEV (reference sequence). The CDR3 sequence is 13 residues long. J was trimmed by 7 bases and V by 5 bases; bases with no gene match: 5.

The gene calls are TRBV19 and TRBJ2-3; 10 nucleotides agree with TRBD1. The CDR3 contains 17 residues. CDR1 is LNHDA, CDR2 SQIVND, per germline (reference sequence). With 4 bases clipped from V and 3 bases from J, the junction kept 10 bases outside the gene matches. CDR3 loop: CASSTVTGGDGTDTQYF. Written as DNA, the CDR3 is TGTGCCAGTAGTACCGTGACAGGGGGCGACGGGACAGATACGCAGTATTTT.

The V and J genes are TRBV19 and TRBJ2-5; possible D gene TRBD1, 5 bases. This CDR3 region has 15 residues. Trimming removed 3 bases at V and 2 bases at J, with 13 bases between. Germline-derived CDR1 and CDR2 are LNHDA and SQIVND (reference sequence). DNA for the CDR3: TGTGCCAGTAGTATCGGTGGGGCAGATCAAGAGACCCAGTACTTC. Translating it yields CASSIGGADQETQYF.

The genes are TRBV6-5 and TRBJ2-7; TRBD1 matches 7 bases. The CDR3 consists of 14 residues. Germline V gives CDR1 MNHEY, CDR2 SVGAGI. V was pared by 6 bases and J by 0 bases, with 5 bases of the junction left unmatched. The CDR3 here is CASRKQGSSYEQYF. CDR3 bases: TGTGCCAGCAGAAAACAGGGGAGCTCCTACGAGCAGTACTTC.

The V call is TRBV11-2, the J call TRBJ2-7; TRBD1 might be the D (6 bases). The germline V gene encodes CDR1 SGHAT and CDR2 FQNNGV. Trimming stripped 2 bases from V and 0 bases from J, with 11 bases between. The CDR3 is 15 amino acids. The CDR3 loop is CASSLQGQSSYEQYF. CDR3 sequence (DNA): TGTGCCAGCAGCTTACAGGGACAATCCTCCTACGAGCAGTACTTC. Variable domain in full (rest from reference TRBV11-2 and TRBJ2-7): EAGVAQSPRYKIIEKRQSVAFWCNPISGHATLYWYQQILGQGPKLLIQFQNNGVVDDSQLPKDRFSAERLKGVDSTLKIQPAKLEDSAVYLCASSLQGQSSYEQYFGPGTRLTVT.

The rearrangement links TRBV4-3 to TRBJ2-5, with 13 bases matching TRBD2. Germline CDR1 LGHNA, CDR2 YSLEER. V lost 1 base and J lost 5; bases outside the gene matches: 4. The CDR3 consists of 16 residues. CDR3 sequence: CASSQGLAGGRETQYF. CDR3 DNA sequence: TGCGCCAGCAGCCAAGGACTAGCGGGGGGACGGGAGACCCAGTACTTC.

The rearrangement links TRBV19 to TRBJ1-5; 9 nucleotides match TRBD1. CDR1 is LNHDA and CDR2 is SQIVND in the germline V gene (reference sequence). V gave up 5 bases and J gave up 1 base; unmatched junction bases: 12. CDR3 length: 18 residues. The CDR3 sequence is CASSPDRGERRSNQPQHF. CDR3 bases: TGTGCCAGTAGTCCCGACAGGGGGGAGCGAAGAAGCAATCAGCCCCAGCATTTT.

The chain couples TRBV6-1 to TRBJ2-7; weak D call: TRBD2 (6 bases). The CDR3 sequence is 13 residues long. Germline CDR1 reads MNHNS; CDR2 reads SASEGT. V lost 7 bases and J 3 bases, leaving 13 bases between the germline ends. CDR3: CASTEGLLYEQYF. The CDR3 region has the DNA TGTGCCAGCACTGAGGGACTCCTCTACGAGCAGTACTTC.

V and J are TRBV19 and TRBJ1-1; D is possibly TRBD1 (5 bases). The V and J ends lost 3 bases and 8 bases respectively, with 7 bases between them. There are 11 residues in the CDR3. The germline CDR1 and CDR2 sequences are LNHDA and SQIVND (reference sequence). CDR3 DNA: TGTGCCAGTAGTATCTGGACAGAAGCTTTCTTT. Translated, it gives CASSIWTEAFF. The variable domain in full, completed from reference TRBV19 and TRBJ1-1, reads DGGITQSPKYLFRKEGQNVTLSCEQNLNHDAMYWYRQDPGQGLRLIYYSQIVNDFQKGDIAEGYSVSREKKESFPLTVTSAQKNPTAFYLCASSIWTEAFFGQGTRLTVV.

The chain uses TRBV6-5 and TRBJ1-2, with D perhaps matching TRBD1 (5 bases). This CDR3 spans 14 amino acids. The V and J ends lost 5 bases and 4 bases respectively, with 14 bases between them. CDR1 is MNHEY, CDR2 SVGAGI, per germline. CDR3 nucleotides: TGTGCCAGCAGTGAAGGGGTCTATTCCTATGGCTACACCTTC. This encodes CASSEGVYSYGYTF.

The chain has TRBV5-1 and TRBJ1-2; D not resolved. In germline, CDR1 is SGHRS, CDR2 YFSETQ. The CDR3 has 14 amino acids. V dropped 0 bases and J dropped 2 bases, with 8 bases sitting between them. The DNA for the CDR3 is TGCGCCAGCAGCTTGGCGTGGCAGAACTATGGCTACACCTTC. Its translation: CASSLAWQNYGYTF.

The chain links TRBV15 to TRBJ1-2; D call uncertain. The CDR3 runs 16 residues. Germline CDR1 is LNHNV and CDR2 is YYDKDF (reference sequence). V was cut by 0 bases and J by 4 bases, with 15 bases left in between. CDR3 region: CATSRDKLLSGYGYTF. The CDR3 DNA is TGTGCCACCAGCAGAGATAAACTCTTATCGGGCTATGGCTACACCTTC. Variable domain in full (rest from reference TRBV15 and TRBJ1-2): DAMVIQNPRYQVTQFGKPVTLSCSQTLNHNVMYWYQQKSSQAPKLLFHYYDKDFNNEADTPDNFQSRRPNTSFCFLDIRSPGLGDTAMYLCATSRDKLLSGYGYTFGSGTRLTVV.

V is TRBV19 and J is TRBJ2-7; D may be TRBD2 (7 bases). V was shortened by 6 bases and J by 4 bases, with 13 bases between the two germline ends. The CDR3 extends over 13 amino acids. The germline V gene encodes CDR1 LNHDA and CDR2 SQIVND (reference sequence). CDR3 nucleotides: TGTGCCAGTAGCTTAGGGGGGGGGTACGAGCAGTACTTC. It is translated as CASSLGGGYEQYF.